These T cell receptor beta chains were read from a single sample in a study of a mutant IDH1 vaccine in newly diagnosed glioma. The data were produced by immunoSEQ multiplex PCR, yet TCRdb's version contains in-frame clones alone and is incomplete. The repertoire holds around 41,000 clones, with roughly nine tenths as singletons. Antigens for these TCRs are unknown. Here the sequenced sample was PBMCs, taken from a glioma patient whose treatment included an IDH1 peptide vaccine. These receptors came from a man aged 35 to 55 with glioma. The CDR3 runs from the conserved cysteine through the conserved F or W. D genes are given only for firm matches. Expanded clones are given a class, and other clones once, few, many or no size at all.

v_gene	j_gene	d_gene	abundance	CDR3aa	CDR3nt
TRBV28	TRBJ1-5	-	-	CASSLYREGQPQHF	TGTGCCAGCAGTTTATACAGGGAAGGTCAGCCCCAGCATTTT
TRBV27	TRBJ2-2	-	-	CASSLGGTVGELFF	TGTGCCAGCAGTTTAGGAGGGACGGTCGGGGAGCTGTTTTTT
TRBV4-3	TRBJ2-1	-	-	CASSQDSSPANPFF	TGCGCCAGCAGCCAAGATAGTTCGCCAGCCAACCCCTTCTTC
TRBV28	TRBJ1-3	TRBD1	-	CASSFSYLQGTGNTIYF	TGTGCCAGCAGTTTCTCCTACCTACAGGGGACTGGAAACACCATATATTTT
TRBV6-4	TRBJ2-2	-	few	CASSEDTGELFF	TGTGCCAGCAGCGAGGACACCGGGGAGCTGTTTTTT
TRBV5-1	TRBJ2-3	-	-	CASSLALDVDTQYF	TGCGCCAGCAGCCTAGCCCTGGACGTGGATACGCAGTATTTT
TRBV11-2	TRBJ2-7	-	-	CASSSLRTGTRGEQYF	TGTGCCAGCAGTTCCCTTCGGACTGGAACTAGGGGCGAGCAGTACTTC
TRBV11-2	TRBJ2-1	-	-	CASSLAGPYNEQFF	TGTGCCAGCAGCTTAGCGGGACCATACAATGAGCAGTTCTTC
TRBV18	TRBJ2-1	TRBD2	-	CASSDTLAGGDNEQFF	TGTGCCAGCTCAGACACGCTAGCGGGAGGTGACAATGAGCAGTTCTTC
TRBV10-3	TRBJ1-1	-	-	CAISERNTNRMYEAFF	TGTGCCATCAGTGAGCGGAACACAAACAGGATGTATGAAGCTTTCTTT
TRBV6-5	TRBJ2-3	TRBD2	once	CASSYDLAGASDTQYF	TGTGCCAGCAGTTACGATCTAGCGGGGGCCTCAGATACGCAGTATTTT
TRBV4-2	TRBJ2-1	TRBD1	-	CASSQDFDRGVSYNEQFF	TGTGCCAGCAGCCAAGATTTCGACAGGGGAGTATCCTACAATGAGCAGTTCTTC
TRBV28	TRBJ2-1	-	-	CASSLPQGLDSYNEQFF	TGTGCCAGCAGCCTACCACAGGGCCTGGACTCCTACAATGAGCAGTTCTTC
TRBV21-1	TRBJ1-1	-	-	CASSKRPRDRGANTEAFF	TGTGCCAGCAGCAAGAGGCCCCGGGACAGGGGGGCGAACACTGAAGCTTTCTTT
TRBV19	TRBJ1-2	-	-	CASSETEDYGYTF	TGTGCCAGTAGTGAAACAGAAGACTATGGCTACACCTTC
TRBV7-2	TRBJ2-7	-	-	CASSLARGNSYEQYF	TGTGCCAGCAGCTTAGCTCGGGGAAACTCCTACGAGCAGTACTTC
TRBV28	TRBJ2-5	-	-	CASTSSSQAVVPYQETQYF	TGTGCCAGCACCTCTTCGTCACAGGCTGTGGTCCCGTACCAAGAGACCCAGTACTTC
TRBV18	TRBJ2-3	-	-	CASQDTNTDTQYF	TGTGCCAGCCAAGACACTAACACAGATACGCAGTATTTT
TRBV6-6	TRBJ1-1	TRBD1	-	CASSPRDRGVTEAFF	TGTGCCAGCAGTCCTCGGGACAGGGGCGTCACTGAAGCTTTCTTT
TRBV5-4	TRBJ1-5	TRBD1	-	CASSYDRGRPQHF	TGTGCCAGCAGCTATGACAGGGGTCGGCCCCAGCATTTT
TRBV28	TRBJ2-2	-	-	CASRLPRGNTGELFF	TGTGCCAGCAGACTCCCCAGAGGAAACACCGGGGAGCTGTTTTTT
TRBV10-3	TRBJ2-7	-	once	CAISDWKQSDEQYF	TGTGCCATCAGTGACTGGAAACAAAGCGACGAGCAGTACTTC